Many counts were recorded for the clone carrying this T cell receptor beta chain. The antigen is unknown. HTBI primers from iRepertoire and Arm-PCR of CDR3 regions yielded the TCR beta libraries. TCRdb analysed the multiplex PCR reads with MiXCR anew, one entry per CDR3 protein. The profile shows a few hundred thousand distinct CDR3 sequences, about 23% of them singletons. This sample is drawn from a study of regulatory T cells in long-lasting Graves disease. CDR1 WSHSY and CDR2 SAAADI come from the germline V gene. The CDR3 sequence is 12 residues long. V lost 4 bases and J lost 3, with 6 bases in between. Described time point: persistent/refractory GD, antithyroid drugs over 5 years with positive TRAb. Extracted RNA from PBMCs served as the source of the TCR library. Per American Thyroid Association guidelines, Graves' disease was diagnosed. The study, taken as a whole, reports: Newly diagnosed disease favored TRBV20-1 and TRBJ2-1 over persistent disease.

This sequence joins TRBV10-2 and TRBJ2-5; D unresolved. This receptor was identified in a woman aged 40 to 49 with Graves disease. Sample: peripheral blood mononuclear cells (PBMCs), taken when the disease was refractory, from a patient treated with antithyroid drugs. The CDR3 nucleotides are TGCGCCAGCAGTGCCCAAAAAGAGACCCAGTACTTC. This sequence encodes CASSAQKETQYF.